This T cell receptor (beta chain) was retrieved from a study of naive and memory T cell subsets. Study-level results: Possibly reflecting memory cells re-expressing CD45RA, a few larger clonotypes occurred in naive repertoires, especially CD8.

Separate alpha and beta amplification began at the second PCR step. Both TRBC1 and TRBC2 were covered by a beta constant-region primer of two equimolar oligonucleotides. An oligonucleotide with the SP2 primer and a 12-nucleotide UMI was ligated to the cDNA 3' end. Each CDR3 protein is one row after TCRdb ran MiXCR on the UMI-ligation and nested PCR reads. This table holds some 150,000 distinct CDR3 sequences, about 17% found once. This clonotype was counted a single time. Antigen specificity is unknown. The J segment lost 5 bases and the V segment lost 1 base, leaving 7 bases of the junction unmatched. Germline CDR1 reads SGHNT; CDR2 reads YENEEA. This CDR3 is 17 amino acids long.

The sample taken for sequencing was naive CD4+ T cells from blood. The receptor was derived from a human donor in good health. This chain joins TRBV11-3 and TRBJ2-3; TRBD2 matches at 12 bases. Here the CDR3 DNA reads TGTGCCAGCAGCTTAGGAAGACTAGCGGGAGAGGGAGATACGCAGTATTTT. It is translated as CASSLGRLAGEGDTQYF.